The T cell receptor beta chain described here comes from a study of T cell repertoires in cytomegalovirus infection. The study, taken as a whole, reports: People with CMV and the relevant HLA were identified by cumulative public TCR beta family frequency.

A note on this clonotype: The antigen is undetermined. The junction departs from the called germline gene at one end, perhaps through a read error.

Germline V gene sequence: CDR1 MNHEY, CDR2 SMNVEV (reference sequence). The CDR3 has 14 residues. One entry per CDR3 protein results from TCRdb running MiXCR on the reads. The sample shows approximately 910,000 distinct CDR3 sequences, roughly 30% of them seen only once. This receptor was obtained from a human donor in good health (CMV status not recorded). Some clones in this sample may be carry-over from other donors' samples. The specimen was cultured CD8+ T cells from PBMCs, collected from culture after CMV antigen stimulation. This rearrangement joins TRBV27 to TRBJ1-4, with TRBD1 matching 10 bases. CDR3 bases: TGTGCCAGTAGTTTAGGGGACAGGGGTGAAAAACTGTTTTTT. Its protein is CASSLGDRGEKLFF.